One and the same sample provided the 20 T cell receptor beta chains below, sequenced in a study of STAT3 mutations in large granular lymphocyte leukemia. Findings and caveats of the study: At least one immunodominant TCR beta clonotype appeared in every T-cell large granular lymphocyte leukemia patient.

No antigen has been identified for these receptors. Libraries were prepared by immunoSEQ multiplex PCR; TCRdb keeps only in-frame clonotypes and omits some of them. The data contain more than 15,000 clones, 92% of them seen just once; the ten biggest clones take up just under 45%. Sequencing was done on a sample of peripheral blood mononuclear cells. Receptors were obtained from a man in his sixties with T-cell large granular lymphocyte leukemia. Some clones in this sample may be carry-over from other donors' samples.

The chain recombines TRBV7-9 with TRBJ2-5; 7 nucleotides line up with TRBD2. The junction had 10 bases not matched to a gene; V was cut back by 2 bases and J by 4 bases. The length of the CDR3 is 16 residues. In germline, CDR1 is SEHNR, CDR2 FQNEAQ (reference sequence). The CDR3 sequence: CASSLFGGGPGETQYF. CDR3 coding DNA: TGTGCCAGCAGCTTATTCGGGGGAGGGCCCGGAGAGACCCAGTACTTC.

CDR3 in DNA: TGTGCCAGCTGGACAGGGCCTAACTACGAGCAGTACTTC. Residues: CASWTGPNYEQYF. The chain carries TRBV28 and TRBJ2-7, with TRBD1 matching 8 bases. The CDR3 loop spans 13 amino acids. J was trimmed by 3 bases and V by 8 bases; bases with no gene match: 6. Germline-derived CDR1 and CDR2 are MDHEN and SYDVKM.

The V gene is TRBV28, the J gene TRBJ1-2, with D unresolved. V was clipped by 10 bases and J by 7 bases, with 19 bases between them. The CDR3 extends over 13 amino acids. Germline V lookup: CDR1 MDHEN, CDR2 SYDVKM. This chain's CDR3 is CATDTAPMGGYTF. DNA of the CDR3: TGTGCCACCGACACGGCTCCCATGGGTGGCTACACCTTC.

The chain is built from TRBV5-4 and TRBJ2-5, with D hard to call. Trimming removed 0 bases at V and 2 bases at J, with 8 bases between. The germline gives CDR1 SGHNT, CDR2 YYREEE (reference sequence). This CDR3 has 14 residues. The CDR3 nucleotides are TGTGCCAGCAGCTTGGCCGGCGTTCAAGAGACCCAGTACTTC. This translates into CASSLAGVQETQYF.

This rearrangement joins TRBV18 to TRBJ2-1; D perhaps matches TRBD2 (7 bases). Between the trimmed V and J ends, which lost 2 bases and 2 bases, there was a span of 10 bases. This CDR3 is built from 15 residues. Germline V gene lookup returns CDR1 KGHSH and CDR2 LQKENI. The CDR3 loop reads CASSPTRGPYNEQFF. The DNA of the CDR3 is TGTGCCAGCTCACCAACGCGGGGGCCCTACAATGAGCAGTTCTTC.

V usage is TRBV13 and J usage is TRBJ2-3; TRBD1 is a possible D gene (6 bases). With 7 bases removed from V and 6 bases from J, the gap between germline ends came to 11 bases. The germline V gene encodes CDR1 PRHDT and CDR2 FYEKMQ (reference sequence). This CDR3 region has 12 residues. CDR3 coding DNA: TGTGCCAGCACCCAGGGGCCGGATACGCAGTATTTT. This codes for CASTQGPDTQYF.

This clone was seen only once. The chain combines TRBV7-8 with TRBJ2-7; 7 bases line up with TRBD1. V lost 8 bases and J lost 5; bases outside the gene matches: 6. Per the germline V gene, CDR1 is SGHVS and CDR2 is FQNEAQ. This CDR3 has 12 amino acids. The CDR3 nucleotides read TGTGCCAGCCGACAGGGCGTGAACGAGCAGTACTTC. Protein: CASRQGVNEQYF.

The gene calls are TRBV11-2 and TRBJ2-1; a weak D match, TRBD1 (5 bases). The V gene's germline CDR1 is SGHAT and CDR2 FQNNGV. V gave up 4 bases and J gave up 7 bases, with 14 bases separating them. The CDR3 contains 14 residues. Here the CDR3 reads CASSSKGRDNEQFF. The CDR3 DNA follows: TGTGCCAGCAGCTCCAAGGGCAGGGATAATGAGCAGTTCTTC.

In its sample, this clone was seen once. This chain connects TRBV27 to TRBJ1-5; D remains ambiguous. The CDR3 spans 15 residues. Germline CDR1 and CDR2: MNHEY and SMNVEV (reference sequence). The V gene lost 3 bases and the J gene lost 7 bases, with 16 bases spanning the gap. The CDR3 DNA sequence: TGTGCCAGCAGTTTCCGGAACGGGGTTGGGCAGCCCCAGCATTTT. It encodes CASSFRNGVGQPQHF.

The chain is built from TRBV6-1 and TRBJ2-3, with 12 bases aligning to TRBD2. With V trimmed by 3 bases and J by 0 bases, 4 bases remained unmatched. Germline V CDR1 and CDR2: MNHNS, SASEGT. This CDR3 has 17 amino acids. The CDR3 spells CASSEGTSGPSTDTQYF. In DNA form, the CDR3 reads TGTGCCAGCAGTGAGGGGACTAGCGGGCCTAGCACAGATACGCAGTATTTT.

The rearrangement joins TRBV2 to TRBJ1-5; TRBD1 matches at 7 bases. The junction had 0 bases not matched to a gene; V was cut back by 4 bases and J by 0 bases. The CDR3 contains 14 residues. Looked up from germline, CDR1 is SNHLY and CDR2 is FYNNEI. This CDR3 is CASSAGGSNQPQHF. The CDR3 nucleotides are TGTGCCAGCAGTGCAGGGGGTAGCAATCAGCCCCAGCATTTT.

The chain uses TRBV18 and TRBJ2-1, with 7 positions matching TRBD1. Trimming cost V 0 bases and J 8 bases; bases outside gene matches: 10. Looked up from germline, CDR1 is KGHSH and CDR2 is LQKENI. This CDR3 region has 16 residues. For the CDR3, the DNA is TGTGCCAGCTCACCACCAAGACAGGGTATCTCCGATGAGCAGTTCTTC. Its protein is CASSPPRQGISDEQFF.

This clone has only one observation. The chain links TRBV5-1 to TRBJ2-3, with D possibly being TRBD1 or TRBD2 (5 bases each). The V gene lost 4 bases and the J gene lost 4 bases, with 13 bases spanning the gap. The CDR3 contains 14 residues. The germline V gene encodes CDR1 SGHRS and CDR2 YFSETQ. The CDR3 DNA is TGCGCCAGCAGCATACCGGGGCTCGCAGATACGCAGTATTTT. This sequence encodes CASSIPGLADTQYF.

The rearrangement links TRBV5-1 to TRBJ2-7; TRBD2 matches 9 bases. V was pared by 5 bases and J by 4 bases, with 13 bases of the junction left unmatched. CDR1 and CDR2 (germline): SGHRS, YFSETQ. CDR3 length equals 16 residues. In nucleotides, the CDR3 is TGCGCCAGCAGACCACCCGGGACTAGCCGGGGTTACGAGCAGTACTTC. It translates to CASRPPGTSRGYEQYF.

The chain recombines TRBV5-4 with TRBJ1-4; 7 nucleotides line up with TRBD1. The germline V gene has CDR1 SGHNT and CDR2 YYREEE (reference sequence). With V trimmed by 2 bases and J by 3 bases, 7 bases remained unmatched. CDR3 length: 16 residues. CDR3 region: CASSFSPDRPNEKLFF. The CDR3 DNA reads TGTGCCAGCAGCTTCTCCCCGGACAGGCCTAATGAAAAACTGTTTTTT.

The chain combines TRBV28 with TRBJ1-5; D uncertain. CDR3 length equals 13 residues. Germline V gene data show CDR1 as MDHEN and CDR2 as SYDVKM. V was clipped by 2 bases and J by 9 bases, with 11 bases between them. CDR3 amino acids: CASSLLGFAPQHF. CDR3 nucleotides: TGTGCCAGCAGTTTACTCGGTTTCGCGCCCCAGCATTTT.

The V and J genes are TRBV29-1 and TRBJ2-7; 8 bases are a match to TRBD1. Per germline, CDR1 SQVTM and CDR2 ANQGSEA. This CDR3 has 14 residues. With 0 bases clipped from V and 7 bases from J, the junction kept 8 bases outside the gene matches. The CDR3 protein is CSVEDLRGLGEQYF. Written as DNA, the CDR3 is TGCAGCGTTGAAGACCTCAGGGGGCTAGGGGAGCAGTACTTC.

The chain carries TRBV30 and TRBJ1-4; D is uncertain. The CDR3 is 15 amino acids. Germline CDR1 is GTSNPN and CDR2 is SVGIG (reference sequence). Trimming shortened V by 2 bases and J by 3 bases, and 13 bases separated the two germline ends. The CDR3 nucleotides read TGTGCCTGGAGTTCGCCGACTTGGGCTAATGAAAAACTGTTTTTT. Protein product: CAWSSPTWANEKLFF. The whole variable domain, filled in from reference TRBV30 and TRBJ1-4, reads SQTIHQWPATLVQPVGSPLSLECTVEGTSNPNLYWYRQAAGRGLQLLFYSVGIGQISSEVPQNLSASRPQDRQFILSSKKLLLSDSGFYLCAWSSPTWANEKLFFGSGTQLSVL.

The V gene is TRBV6-6, the J gene TRBJ2-1; the match to TRBD2 covers 9 bases. CDR1 is MNHNY and CDR2 is SVGAGI in the germline V gene (reference sequence). Trimming took 4 bases from V and 5 from J; bases not matched to a gene: 3. The CDR3 is 14 amino acids. The CDR3 protein is CASSSTSGHNEQFF. The CDR3 nucleotides read TGTGCCAGCAGTTCCACTAGCGGGCACAATGAGCAGTTCTTC.

The rearrangement joins TRBV6-5 to TRBJ2-7; a possible D gene is TRBD2 (5 bases). Trimming stripped 3 bases from V and 2 bases from J, with 14 bases between. Germline-derived CDR1 and CDR2 are MNHEY and SVGAGI. The CDR3 is 15 amino acids. CDR3 bases: TGTGCCAGCAGTTATAGGCTAGCTCGAGCCTACGAGCAGTACTTC. It specifies CASSYRLARAYEQYF.